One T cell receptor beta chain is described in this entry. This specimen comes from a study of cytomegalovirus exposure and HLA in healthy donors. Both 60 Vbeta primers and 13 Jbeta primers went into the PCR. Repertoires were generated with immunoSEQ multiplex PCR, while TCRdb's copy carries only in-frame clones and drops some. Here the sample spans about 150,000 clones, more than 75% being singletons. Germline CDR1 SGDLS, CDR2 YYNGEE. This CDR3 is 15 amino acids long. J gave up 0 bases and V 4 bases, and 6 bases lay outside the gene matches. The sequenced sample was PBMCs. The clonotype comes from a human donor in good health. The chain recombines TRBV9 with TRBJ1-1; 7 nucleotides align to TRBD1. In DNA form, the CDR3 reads TGTGCCAGCAGCCCGAGGGACAGTATGAACACTGAAGCTTTCTTT. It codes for CASSPRDSMNTEAFF.